These 21 T cell receptor beta chains share one sample of origin, sequenced in a study of beta chain features in type 1 diabetes. The entirety of the isolated RNA underwent reverse transcription, so expressed TCRB transcripts were sequenced. Clones were read by immunoSEQ multiplex PCR, and TCRdb kept only the in-frame ones, dropping some. The data show about 900,000 clones, 15% to 20% seen once. The specimen was naive CD4+ T cells from blood. These receptors originate from a woman aged 18-29 years in good health.

The gene calls are TRBV28 and TRBJ2-3, with D possibly matching TRBD2 (6 bases). V lost 6 bases and J lost 0, with 13 bases in between. CDR3 size: 15 residues. Per the germline V gene, CDR1 is MDHEN and CDR2 is SYDVKM. The CDR3 loop reads CASRGSGPSTDTQYF. The CDR3 nucleotides are TGTGCCAGCAGAGGTAGCGGCCCAAGCACAGATACGCAGTATTTT.

This clone showed up just a few times. The V gene is TRBV5-4, the J gene TRBJ2-7; possibly TRBD1 for D (6 bases). Trimming stripped 3 bases from V and 2 bases from J, with 18 bases between. Per germline, CDR1 SGHNT and CDR2 YYREEE (reference sequence). The CDR3 is made up of 16 amino acids. The CDR3 spells CASSSSRGGRTYEQYF. For the CDR3, the DNA is TGTGCCAGCAGCTCGTCGCGAGGGGGAAGGACCTACGAGCAGTACTTC.

This clone showed up just a few times. V gene TRBV6-5 combines with J gene TRBJ2-7; tentatively, D is TRBD1 (6 bases). V was trimmed by 2 bases and J by 0 bases, leaving 14 bases between them. This CDR3 comprises 16 residues. Looked up from germline, CDR1 is MNHEY and CDR2 is SVGAGI. The CDR3 loop is CASSYPRQDFSYEQYF. In nucleotides, the CDR3 is TGTGCCAGCAGTTACCCTCGACAGGACTTCTCCTACGAGCAGTACTTC.

The J gene is TRBJ2-5, the V gene TRBV5-1; the D call may be TRBD1 or TRBD2 (5 bases each). There are 13 residues in the CDR3. Trimming removed 3 bases from V and 0 bases from J, with 6 bases in between. Per the germline V gene, CDR1 is SGHRS and CDR2 is YFSETQ. The CDR3 DNA reads TGCGCCAGCAGCTGGGGGAACCAAGAGACCCAGTACTTC. It translates to CASSWGNQETQYF. Combining the CDR3 with reference TRBV5-1 and TRBJ2-5 gives the whole variable domain KAGVTQTPRYLIKTRGQQVTLSCSPISGHRSVSWYQQTPGQGLQFLFEYFSETQRNKGNFPGRFSGRQFSNSRSEMNVSTLELGDSALYLCASSWGNQETQYFGPGTRLLVL.

The chain links TRBV25-1 to TRBJ2-5, with a tentative D call TRBD1 (6 bases). The CDR3 length is 15 residues. Trimming pared 3 bases from V and 1 base from J, leaving 12 bases between. Per the germline V gene, CDR1 is MGHDK and CDR2 is SYGVNS. CDR3: CASSDGQPIQETQYF. The CDR3 nucleotides read TGTGCCAGCAGTGACGGACAGCCCATCCAAGAGACCCAGTACTTC.

This chain links TRBV9 with TRBJ2-5; 8 nucleotides align to TRBD2. Germline CDR1 SGDLS, CDR2 YYNGEE. V shed 2 bases and J 11 bases; nucleotides not matched to a gene: 11. This CDR3 is built from 14 residues. As DNA, the CDR3 is TGTGCCAGCAGCGTGGGACTAGTAGATAGAATGCAGTACTTC. It yields the protein CASSVGLVDRMQYF.

The chain recombines TRBV11-3 with TRBJ2-3, with D tentatively TRBD2 (5 bases). CDR1 and CDR2 (germline): SGHNT, YENEEA. This CDR3 is 17 amino acids long. Trimming took 0 bases from V and 1 from J, leaving 14 bases between them. DNA for the CDR3: TGTGCCAGCAGCTTAGATCCGGCCGGGGTGGGCACAGATACGCAGTATTTT. Translated: CASSLDPAGVGTDTQYF.

In the case of this clone: Additional DNA sequences in this sample encode the identical CDR3. This chain links TRBV18 with TRBJ2-6; the D gene could be TRBD1 or TRBD2 (5 bases each). Germline CDR1 is KGHSH and CDR2 is LQKENI. Trimming pared 2 bases from V and 0 bases from J, leaving 5 bases between. This CDR3 comprises 15 residues. CDR3 coding DNA: TGTGCCAGCTCACCAGGGGGCTCTGGGGCCAACGTCCTGACTTTC. It translates to CASSPGGSGANVLTF.

This clone appeared a few times. V usage is TRBV4-1 and J usage is TRBJ2-3; D is perhaps TRBD2 (6 bases). Germline CDR1 reads MGHRA; CDR2 reads YSYEKL. V was shortened by 3 bases and J by 2 bases, with 15 bases between the two germline ends. The length of the CDR3 is 16 residues. CDR3 nucleotides: TGCGCCAGCAGCCATCCGGAGGGCCGAGTCACAGATACGCAGTATTTT. This translates into CASSHPEGRVTDTQYF.

This clone was seen more than once but under ten times. The J gene is TRBJ1-2, the V gene TRBV15; a weak D match, TRBD1 (5 bases). The V end lost 0 bases, the J end lost 7 bases, and 9 bases lay between the germline ends. The CDR3 consists of 13 residues. Germline assignment: CDR1 LNHNV and CDR2 YYDKDF (reference sequence). CDR3 DNA sequence: TGTGCCACCAGCAGAGAACAGGCGGTTGGCTACACCTTC. This translates into CATSREQAVGYTF.

The rearrangement links TRBV7-2 to TRBJ2-3; D might be TRBD1 (6 bases). Germline CDR1 reads SGHTA; CDR2 reads FQGNSA. Trimming left V 5 bases short and J 9 bases short, with 15 bases between. This CDR3 comprises 13 residues. CDR3 coding DNA: TGTGCCAGCAGCCGTTCCAACAGGGAGACGCAGTATTTT. It translates to CASSRSNRETQYF.

J is TRBJ2-3 and V is TRBV5-4; D is possibly TRBD2 (6 bases). V dropped 4 bases and J dropped 4 bases, with 16 bases sitting between them. CDR3 length equals 15 residues. CDR1 is SGHNT, CDR2 YYREEE, per germline (reference sequence). CDR3 sequence (DNA): TGTGCCAGCAGCGGGGCACGGGAGCGTCCAGATACGCAGTATTTT. Residues: CASSGARERPDTQYF.

In regard to this clone: One end of the junction does not line up with germline, which may come from a read error. This chain joins TRBV7-8 and TRBJ2-7, with unresolved D. Germline assignment: CDR1 SGHVS and CDR2 FQNEAQ. This CDR3 region has 13 residues. The CDR3 bases are TGTGCCACCAGCCTACGTTTCTCCTACGAGCAGTACTTC. This sequence encodes CATSLRFSYEQYF.

Ten or more counts support this clone. The chain carries TRBV7-2 and TRBJ2-3; D is unclear. The CDR3 is 11 amino acids. V was cut by 5 bases and J by 11 bases, with 11 bases left in between. Germline lookup yields CDR1 SGHTA and CDR2 FQGNSA. CDR3 DNA sequence: TGTGCCAGCAGCACGTCCTTGAAGCAGTATTTT. Its translation is CASSTSLKQYF.

Details on this clone: The same CDR3 also results from other DNA sequences found in this sample. The CDR3 loop reads CASSFRGTNEKLFF. The CDR3 coding sequence is TGTGCCAGCAGCTTTAGGGGAACTAATGAAAAACTGTTTTTT. V usage is TRBV7-9 and J usage is TRBJ1-4, with a tentative D call TRBD1 (5 bases). The CDR3 is made up of 14 amino acids. Germline CDR1 is SEHNR and CDR2 is FQNEAQ (reference sequence). V lost 3 bases to trimming and J lost 1 base, with 6 bases between them.

The V call is TRBV2, the J call TRBJ2-3; D is tentatively TRBD1 or TRBD2 (5 bases each). V gave up 4 bases and J gave up 7 bases, with 12 bases separating them. The germline CDR1 and CDR2 sequences are SNHLY and FYNNEI. The length of the CDR3 is 13 residues. The CDR3 loop reads CASSGGSGNTQYF. Here the CDR3 DNA reads TGTGCCAGCAGTGGGGGGAGTGGTAATACGCAGTATTTT.

The V and J genes are TRBV19 and TRBJ2-3; 10 nucleotides agree with TRBD1. Per germline, CDR1 LNHDA and CDR2 SQIVND (reference sequence). The V segment lost 6 bases and the J segment 2 bases; nucleotides outside the gene matches: 8. This CDR3 has 16 residues. The CDR3 nucleotides are TGTGCCAGTAGCCCATTCGGACAGGGGGACACAGATACGCAGTATTTT. Amino acids: CASSPFGQGDTDTQYF.

Points on this clone: This CDR3 is also generated by other DNA sequences in the sample. The chain employs TRBV4-3 and TRBJ2-4; 11 nucleotides match TRBD2. Germline CDR1 and CDR2: LGHNA and YSLEER. V was clipped by 4 bases and J by 0 bases; unmatched bases: 2. The CDR3 contains 16 residues. The CDR3 protein is CASSRGLAGAKNIQYF. As DNA, the CDR3 is TGCGCCAGCAGCCGAGGACTAGCGGGAGCCAAAAACATTCAGTACTTC.

This chain uses TRBV15 with TRBJ2-1, with D perhaps TRBD1 or TRBD2 (5 bases each). V lost 6 bases and J lost 4, with 16 bases in between. Germline lookup yields CDR1 LNHNV and CDR2 YYDKDF (reference sequence). The CDR3 is 15 amino acids. Here the CDR3 reads CATRQDFTKYNEQFF. The CDR3 DNA follows: TGTGCCACCAGACAGGACTTCACAAAATACAATGAGCAGTTCTTC.

V usage is TRBV19 and J usage is TRBJ1-5, with D uncertain. Germline loops: CDR1 LNHDA, CDR2 SQIVND (reference sequence). Trimming took 8 bases from V and 9 from J, leaving 5 bases between them. The length of the CDR3 is 9 residues. The CDR3 is CASGRPQHF. CDR3 bases: TGTGCCAGTGGTCGGCCCCAGCATTTT.

A few counts support this clone. DNA for the CDR3: TGTGCCAGCAGCACCGTGGCAGGAACCTGGACAGATACGCAGTATTTT. As protein: CASSTVAGTWTDTQYF. This chain links TRBV7-3 with TRBJ2-3, with D unclear. V lost 5 bases and J lost 3, with 18 bases in between. Germline CDR1 reads SGHTA; CDR2 reads FQGTGA. The CDR3 covers 16 residues.